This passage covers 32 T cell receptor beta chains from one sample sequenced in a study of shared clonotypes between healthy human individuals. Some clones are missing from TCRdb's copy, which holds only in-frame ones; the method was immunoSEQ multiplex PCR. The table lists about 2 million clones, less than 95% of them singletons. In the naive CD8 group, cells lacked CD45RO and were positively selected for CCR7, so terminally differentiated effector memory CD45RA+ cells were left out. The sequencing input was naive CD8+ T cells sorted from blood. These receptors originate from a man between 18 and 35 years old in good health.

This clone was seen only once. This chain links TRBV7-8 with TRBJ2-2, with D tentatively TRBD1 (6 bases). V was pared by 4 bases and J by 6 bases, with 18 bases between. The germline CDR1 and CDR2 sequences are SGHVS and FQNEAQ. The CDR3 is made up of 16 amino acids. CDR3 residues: CASSSSGVRGSGELFF. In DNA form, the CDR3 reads TGTGCCAGCAGCTCTAGTGGAGTCAGGGGTTCCGGGGAGCTGTTTTTT.

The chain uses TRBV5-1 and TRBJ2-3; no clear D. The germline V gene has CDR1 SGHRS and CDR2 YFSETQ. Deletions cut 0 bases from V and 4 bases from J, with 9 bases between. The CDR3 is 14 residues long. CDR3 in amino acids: CASSLDPPPDTQYF. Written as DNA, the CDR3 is TGCGCCAGCAGCTTGGACCCCCCGCCAGATACGCAGTATTTT.

CDR3 in amino acids: CASSFSSGMRYEQFF. The CDR3 DNA is TGTGCCAGCAGCTTTTCTAGCGGGATGAGATATGAGCAGTTCTTC. This chain links TRBV7-8 with TRBJ2-1, with TRBD2 matching over 9 bases. The CDR3 loop spans 15 amino acids. Trimming removed 3 bases from V and 8 bases from J; junction bases left unmatched: 8. Per the germline V gene, CDR1 is SGHVS and CDR2 is FQNEAQ.

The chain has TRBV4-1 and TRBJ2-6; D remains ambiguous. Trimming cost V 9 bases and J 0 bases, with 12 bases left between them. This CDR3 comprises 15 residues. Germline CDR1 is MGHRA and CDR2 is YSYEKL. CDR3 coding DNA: TGCGCCAGTACGTTGGACGGCTCTGGGGCCAACGTCCTGACTTTC. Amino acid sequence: CASTLDGSGANVLTF.

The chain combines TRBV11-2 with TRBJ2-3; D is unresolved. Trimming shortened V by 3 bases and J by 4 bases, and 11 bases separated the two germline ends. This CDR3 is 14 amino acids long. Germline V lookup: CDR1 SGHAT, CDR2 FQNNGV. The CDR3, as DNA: TGTGCCAGCAGCTTTGCGGCCGGCCCAGATACGCAGTATTTT. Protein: CASSFAAGPDTQYF.

The CDR3 nucleotides read TGCGCCAGCAGCCTAGGGTGGGGTCGTGAGCAGTTCTTC. It encodes CASSLGWGREQFF. V usage is TRBV4-3 and J usage is TRBJ2-1; D gene unclear. Germline-derived CDR1 and CDR2 are LGHNA and YSLEER. The CDR3 is 13 amino acids. Trimming pared 4 bases from V and 9 bases from J, leaving 13 bases between.

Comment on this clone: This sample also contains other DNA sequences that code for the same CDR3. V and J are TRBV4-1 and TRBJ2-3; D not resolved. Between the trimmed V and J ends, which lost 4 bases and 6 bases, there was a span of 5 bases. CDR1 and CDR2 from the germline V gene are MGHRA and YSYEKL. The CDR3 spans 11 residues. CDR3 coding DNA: TGCGCCAGCAGCCCCGGGGATACGCAGTATTTT. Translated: CASSPGDTQYF.

CDR3 sequence: CASSPGQGDYGYTF. CDR3 DNA sequence: TGTGCCAGCTCACCAGGACAGGGGGACTATGGCTACACCTTC. The chain combines TRBV18 with TRBJ1-2; 10 nucleotides align to TRBD1. The V segment lost 2 bases and the J segment 3 bases; nucleotides outside the gene matches: 0. The CDR3 is 14 amino acids. Germline lookup yields CDR1 KGHSH and CDR2 LQKENI.

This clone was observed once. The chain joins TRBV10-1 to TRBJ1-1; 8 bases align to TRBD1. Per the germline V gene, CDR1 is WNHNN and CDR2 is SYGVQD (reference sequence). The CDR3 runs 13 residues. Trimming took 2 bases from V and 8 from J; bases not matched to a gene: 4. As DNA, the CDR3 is TGCGCCAGCAGTGAGGGGACAGGTTTCGAAGCTTTCTTT. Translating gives CASSEGTGFEAFF.

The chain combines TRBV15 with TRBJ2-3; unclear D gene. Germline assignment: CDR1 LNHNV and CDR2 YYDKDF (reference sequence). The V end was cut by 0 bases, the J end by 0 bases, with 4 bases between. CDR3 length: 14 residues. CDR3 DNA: TGTGCCACCAGCAGAGAGGACAGCACAGATACGCAGTATTTT. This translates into CATSREDSTDTQYF. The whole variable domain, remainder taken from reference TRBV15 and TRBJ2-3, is DAMVIQNPRYQVTQFGKPVTLSCSQTLNHNVMYWYQQKSSQAPKLLFHYYDKDFNNEADTPDNFQSRRPNTSFCFLDIRSPGLGDTAMYLCATSREDSTDTQYFGPGTRLTVL.

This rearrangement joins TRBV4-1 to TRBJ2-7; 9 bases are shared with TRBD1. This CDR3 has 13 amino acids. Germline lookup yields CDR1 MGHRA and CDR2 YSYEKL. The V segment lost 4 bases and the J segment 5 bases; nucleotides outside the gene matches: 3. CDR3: CASSRDRDHEQYF. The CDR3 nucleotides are TGCGCCAGCAGCCGGGACAGGGACCACGAGCAGTACTTC.

This CDR3 reads CASSVESGLSTDTQYF. Here the CDR3 DNA reads TGTGCCAGCAGCGTAGAATCGGGGTTAAGCACAGATACGCAGTATTTT. J is TRBJ2-3 and V is TRBV9; tentative D call: TRBD2 (5 bases). The V end was cut by 0 bases, the J end by 0 bases, with 11 bases between. The germline gives CDR1 SGDLS, CDR2 YYNGEE. The CDR3 length is 16 residues.

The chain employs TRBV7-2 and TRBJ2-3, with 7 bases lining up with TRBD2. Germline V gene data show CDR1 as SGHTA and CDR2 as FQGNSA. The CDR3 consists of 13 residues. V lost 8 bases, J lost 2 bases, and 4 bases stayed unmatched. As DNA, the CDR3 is TGTGCCAGCGCTAGCGGACTCACAGATACGCAGTATTTT. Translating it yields CASASGLTDTQYF.

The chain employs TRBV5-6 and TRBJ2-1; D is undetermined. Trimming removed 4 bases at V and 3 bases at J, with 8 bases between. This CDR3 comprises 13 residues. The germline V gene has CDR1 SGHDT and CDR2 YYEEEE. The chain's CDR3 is CASSRASYNEQFF. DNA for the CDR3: TGTGCCAGCAGCAGGGCCAGCTACAATGAGCAGTTCTTC.

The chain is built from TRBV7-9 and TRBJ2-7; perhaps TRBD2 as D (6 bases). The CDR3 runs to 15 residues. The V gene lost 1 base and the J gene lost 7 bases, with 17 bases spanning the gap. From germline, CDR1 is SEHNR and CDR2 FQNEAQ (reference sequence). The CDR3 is CASSLVGGKAEEQYF. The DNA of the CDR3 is TGTGCCAGCAGCTTAGTGGGCGGGAAGGCAGAGGAGCAGTACTTC. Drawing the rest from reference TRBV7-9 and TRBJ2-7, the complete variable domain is DTGVSQNPRHKITKRGQNVTFRCDPISEHNRLYWYRQTLGQGPEFLTYFQNEAQLEKSRLLSDRFSAERPKGSFSTLEIQRTEQGDSAMYLCASSLVGGKAEEQYFGPGTRLTVT.

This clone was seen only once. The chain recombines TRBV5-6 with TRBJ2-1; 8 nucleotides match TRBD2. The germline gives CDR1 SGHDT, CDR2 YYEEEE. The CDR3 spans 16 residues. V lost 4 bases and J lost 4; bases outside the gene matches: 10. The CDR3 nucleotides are TGTGCCAGCAGCGGACCCCTGCCGGGGGGGTACAATGAGCAGTTCTTC. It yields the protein CASSGPLPGGYNEQFF.

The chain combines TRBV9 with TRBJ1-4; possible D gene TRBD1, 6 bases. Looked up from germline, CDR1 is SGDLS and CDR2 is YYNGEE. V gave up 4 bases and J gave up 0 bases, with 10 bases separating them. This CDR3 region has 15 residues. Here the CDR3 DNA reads TGTGCCAGCAGCTCCGGGGGCTCAACTAATGAAAAACTGTTTTTT. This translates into CASSSGGSTNEKLFF. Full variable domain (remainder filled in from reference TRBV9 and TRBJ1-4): DSGVTQTPKHLITATGQRVTLRCSPRSGDLSVYWYQQSLDQGLQFLIQYYNGEERAKGNILERFSAQQFPDLHSELNLSSLELGDSALYFCASSSGGSTNEKLFFGSGTQLSVL.

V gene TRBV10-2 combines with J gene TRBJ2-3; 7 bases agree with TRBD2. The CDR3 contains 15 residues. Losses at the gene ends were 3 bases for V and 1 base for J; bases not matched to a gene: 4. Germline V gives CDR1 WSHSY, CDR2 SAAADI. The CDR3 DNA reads TGCGCCAGCAGTGATACTAGCGAGCGCACAGATACGCAGTATTTT. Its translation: CASSDTSERTDTQYF.

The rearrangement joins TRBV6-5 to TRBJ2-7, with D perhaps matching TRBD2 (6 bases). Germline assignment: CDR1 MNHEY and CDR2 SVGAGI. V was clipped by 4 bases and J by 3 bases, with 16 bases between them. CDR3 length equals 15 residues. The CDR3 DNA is TGTGCCAGCAGTTCCGGGACTCGCAAAGTCTACGAGCAGTACTTC. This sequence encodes CASSSGTRKVYEQYF.

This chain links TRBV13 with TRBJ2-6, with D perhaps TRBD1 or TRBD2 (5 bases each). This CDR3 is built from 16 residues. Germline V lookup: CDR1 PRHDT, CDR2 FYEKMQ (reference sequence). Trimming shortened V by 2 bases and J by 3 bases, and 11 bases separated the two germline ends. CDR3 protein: CASSLLGVDGANVLTF. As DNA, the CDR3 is TGTGCCAGCAGCTTACTGGGGGTTGATGGGGCCAACGTCCTGACTTTC.

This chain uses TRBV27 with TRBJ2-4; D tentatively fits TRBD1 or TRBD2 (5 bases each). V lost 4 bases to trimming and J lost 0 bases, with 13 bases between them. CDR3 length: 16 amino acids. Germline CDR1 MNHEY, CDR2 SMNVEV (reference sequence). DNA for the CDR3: TGTGCCAGCAGTTCCATCCGGGACGGAGCCAAAAACATTCAGTACTTC. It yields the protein CASSSIRDGAKNIQYF.

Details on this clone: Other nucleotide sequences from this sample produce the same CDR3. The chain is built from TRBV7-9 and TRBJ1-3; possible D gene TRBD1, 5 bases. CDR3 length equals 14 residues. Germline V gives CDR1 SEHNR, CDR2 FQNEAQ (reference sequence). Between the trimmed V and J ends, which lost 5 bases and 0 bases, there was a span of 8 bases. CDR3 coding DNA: TGTGCCAGCAGCCTAGACAGCTCTGGAAACACCATATATTTT. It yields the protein CASSLDSSGNTIYF.

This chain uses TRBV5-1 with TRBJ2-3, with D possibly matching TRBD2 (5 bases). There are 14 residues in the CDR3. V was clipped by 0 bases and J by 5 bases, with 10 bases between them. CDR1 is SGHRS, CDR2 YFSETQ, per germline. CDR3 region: CASSLVLGKDTQYF. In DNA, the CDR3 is TGCGCCAGCAGCTTGGTCCTCGGGAAAGATACGCAGTATTTT.

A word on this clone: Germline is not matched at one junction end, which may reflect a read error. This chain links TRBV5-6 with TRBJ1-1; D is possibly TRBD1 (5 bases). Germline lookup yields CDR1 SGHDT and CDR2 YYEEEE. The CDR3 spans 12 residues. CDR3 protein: CASSLGTVEPRF. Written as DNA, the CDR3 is TGTGCCAGCAGTCTTGGGACGGTTGAACCTCGATTT.

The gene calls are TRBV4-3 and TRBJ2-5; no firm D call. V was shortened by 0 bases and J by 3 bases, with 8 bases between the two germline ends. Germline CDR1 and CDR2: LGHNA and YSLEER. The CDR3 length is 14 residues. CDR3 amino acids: CASSQDYTEETQYF. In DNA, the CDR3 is TGCGCCAGCAGCCAAGATTATACAGAAGAGACCCAGTACTTC.

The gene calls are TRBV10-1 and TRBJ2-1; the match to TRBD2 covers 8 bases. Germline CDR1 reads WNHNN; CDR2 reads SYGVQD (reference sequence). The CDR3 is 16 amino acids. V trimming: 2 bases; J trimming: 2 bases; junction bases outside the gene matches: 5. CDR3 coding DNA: TGCGCCAGCAGTGAGACTATAGCGGGACCCTACAATGAGCAGTTCTTC. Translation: CASSETIAGPYNEQFF.

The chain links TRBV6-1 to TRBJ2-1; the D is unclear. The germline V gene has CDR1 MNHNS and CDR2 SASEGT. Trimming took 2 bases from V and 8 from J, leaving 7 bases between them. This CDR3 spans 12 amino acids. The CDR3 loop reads CASSELVDEQFF. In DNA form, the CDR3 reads TGTGCCAGCAGTGAATTAGTGGATGAGCAGTTCTTC.

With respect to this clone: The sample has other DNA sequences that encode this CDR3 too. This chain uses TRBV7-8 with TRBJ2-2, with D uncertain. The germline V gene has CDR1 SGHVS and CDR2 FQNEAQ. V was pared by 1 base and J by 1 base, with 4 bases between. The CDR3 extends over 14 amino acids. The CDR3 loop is CASSLDLNTGELFF. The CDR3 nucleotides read TGTGCCAGCAGCTTAGACCTGAACACCGGGGAGCTGTTTTTT.

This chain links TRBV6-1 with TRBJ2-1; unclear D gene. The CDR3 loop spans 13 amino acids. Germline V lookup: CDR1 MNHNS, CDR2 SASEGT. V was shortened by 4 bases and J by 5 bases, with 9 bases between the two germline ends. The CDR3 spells CASSVLRDNEQFF. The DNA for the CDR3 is TGTGCCAGCAGTGTATTGAGAGACAATGAGCAGTTCTTC.

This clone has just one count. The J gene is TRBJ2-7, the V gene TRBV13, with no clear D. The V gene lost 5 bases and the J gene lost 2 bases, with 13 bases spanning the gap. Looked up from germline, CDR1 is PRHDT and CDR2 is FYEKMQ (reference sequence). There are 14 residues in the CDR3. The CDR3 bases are TGTGCCAGCAGCCCCCCCGACTTGACCTACGAGCAGTACTTC. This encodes CASSPPDLTYEQYF.

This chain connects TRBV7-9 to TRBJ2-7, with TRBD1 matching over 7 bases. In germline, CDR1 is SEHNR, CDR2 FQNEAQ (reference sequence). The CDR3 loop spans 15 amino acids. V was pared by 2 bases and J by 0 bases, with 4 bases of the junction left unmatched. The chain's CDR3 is CASSLTDRYSYEQYF. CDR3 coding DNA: TGTGCCAGCAGCTTAACGGACAGGTACTCCTACGAGCAGTACTTC.

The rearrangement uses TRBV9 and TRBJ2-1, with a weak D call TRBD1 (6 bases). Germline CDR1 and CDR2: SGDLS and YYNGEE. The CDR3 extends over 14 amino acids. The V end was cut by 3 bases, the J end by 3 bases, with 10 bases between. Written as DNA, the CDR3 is TGTGCCAGCAGCGCCCAGGGGAGCTACAATGAGCAGTTCTTC. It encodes CASSAQGSYNEQFF.